Listed below are T cell receptor beta chains from one sample, sequenced in a study of blood T cell repertoires in COVID-19. Measured with immunoSEQ multiplex PCR; TCRdb has only the in-frame clones, and not every one. This sample has around 250,000 clones, with about 82% found just once. The sample taken for sequencing was peripheral blood. Receptors were obtained from an elderly woman with COVID-19, enrolled during active disease. Both conserved end residues are part of each CDR3. A D gene is named only where the DNA matches it firmly. The size field is filled for only some rows; it gives once, few, many or a size class.

j_gene: TRBJ2-3; len: 13; abundance: once; v_gene: TRBV5-1; d_gene: NA; CDR3aa: CASRRGDADTQYF; CDR3nt: TGCGCCAGCAGACGGGGTGATGCAGATACGCAGTATTTT
j_gene: TRBJ1-2; len: 14; abundance: NA; v_gene: TRBV15; d_gene: NA; CDR3aa: CATSRDSGYYGYTF; CDR3nt: TGTGCCACCAGCAGAGATTCCGGGTACTATGGCTACACCTTC
j_gene: TRBJ1-2; len: 15; abundance: NA; v_gene: TRBV5-1; d_gene: TRBD1; CDR3aa: CASSLNRGLDYGYTF; CDR3nt: TGCGCCAGCAGCCTAAACAGGGGGCTCGACTATGGCTACACCTTC
j_gene: TRBJ2-2; len: 18; abundance: NA; v_gene: TRBV27; d_gene: TRBD1; CDR3aa: CASSLSISGQGAAGELFF; CDR3nt: TGTGCCAGCAGTTTGTCGATATCGGGACAGGGGGCCGCCGGGGAGCTGTTTTTT
j_gene: TRBJ2-2; len: 16; abundance: NA; v_gene: TRBV5-1; d_gene: TRBD2; CDR3aa: CASSFGGDRQGGELFF; CDR3nt: TGCGCCAGCAGCTTTGGGGGGGACCGGCAAGGCGGGGAGCTGTTTTTT
j_gene: TRBJ2-1; len: 15; abundance: NA; v_gene: TRBV6-6; d_gene: TRBD1; CDR3aa: CASSRPGQGAQEQFF; CDR3nt: TGTGCCAGCAGCCGTCCGGGACAGGGGGCACAAGAGCAGTTCTTC
j_gene: TRBJ1-5; len: 15; abundance: NA; v_gene: TRBV7-2; d_gene: NA; CDR3aa: CASSLDAGRNQPQHF; CDR3nt: TGTGCCAGCAGCTTAGACGCAGGGCGCAATCAGCCCCAGCATTTT
j_gene: TRBJ2-5; len: 18; abundance: NA; v_gene: TRBV9; d_gene: TRBD1; CDR3aa: CASSVVSGQGSTQQTQYF; CDR3nt: TGTGCCAGCAGCGTAGTGTCGGGACAGGGGAGTACGCAACAGACCCAGTACTTC
j_gene: TRBJ2-1; len: 14; abundance: NA; v_gene: TRBV7-8; d_gene: NA; CDR3aa: CASSRFTGYNEQFF; CDR3nt: TGTGCCAGCAGCCGATTCACAGGGTACAATGAGCAGTTCTTC
j_gene: TRBJ2-4; len: 15; abundance: NA; v_gene: TRBV2; d_gene: NA; CDR3aa: CASSAEQLLKNIQYF; CDR3nt: TGTGCCAGCAGTGCAGAACAACTACTCAAAAACATTCAGTACTTC
j_gene: TRBJ2-5; len: 16; abundance: NA; v_gene: TRBV5-1; d_gene: TRBD2; CDR3aa: CASSDQPSGGQETQYF; CDR3nt: TGCGCCAGCAGCGACCAACCTAGCGGGGGCCAAGAGACCCAGTACTTC
j_gene: TRBJ2-3; len: 14; abundance: few; v_gene: TRBV29-1; d_gene: TRBD1; CDR3aa: CSARLQTGRDTQYF; CDR3nt: TGCAGCGCCCGCCTCCAGACAGGGCGGGATACGCAGTATTTT
j_gene: TRBJ1-5; len: 14; abundance: NA; v_gene: TRBV28; d_gene: TRBD1; CDR3aa: CASSSDRGAQPQHF; CDR3nt: TGTGCCAGCAGCTCCGACAGGGGAGCTCAGCCCCAGCATTTT
j_gene: TRBJ2-1; len: 12; abundance: NA; v_gene: TRBV12-3/TRBV12-4; d_gene: NA; CDR3aa: CASTPSNNEQFF; CDR3nt: TGTGCCAGCACCCCATCAAACAATGAGCAGTTCTTC
j_gene: TRBJ1-1; len: 11; abundance: NA; v_gene: TRBV24-1; d_gene: NA; CDR3aa: CATGDSAEAFF; CDR3nt: TGTGCCACCGGGGACTCGGCTGAAGCTTTCTTT
j_gene: TRBJ2-4; len: 17; abundance: NA; v_gene: TRBV28; d_gene: TRBD2; CDR3aa: CASSPEGRGGSKNIQYF; CDR3nt: TGTGCCAGCAGCCCGGAGGGGCGGGGGGGCTCCAAAAACATTCAGTACTTC
j_gene: TRBJ2-4; len: 11; abundance: NA; v_gene: TRBV19; d_gene: NA; CDR3aa: CASSRENIQYF; CDR3nt: TGTGCCAGTAGTCGAGAAAACATTCAGTACTTC
j_gene: TRBJ1-1; len: 15; abundance: NA; v_gene: TRBV7-9; d_gene: TRBD1; CDR3aa: CASSRPGTGSTEAFF; CDR3nt: TGTGCCAGCAGCCGTCCCGGGACAGGGTCCACTGAAGCTTTCTTT
j_gene: TRBJ1-1; len: 15; abundance: NA; v_gene: TRBV3-1/TRBV3-2; d_gene: NA; CDR3aa: CASSPRTATNTEAFF; CDR3nt: TGTGCCAGCAGTCCAAGGACAGCCACGAACACTGAAGCTTTCTTT
j_gene: TRBJ1-6; len: 15; abundance: NA; v_gene: TRBV10-3; d_gene: NA; CDR3aa: CAIRTDDRNNSPLHF; CDR3nt: TGTGCCATCCGGACCGACGACAGGAATAATTCACCCCTCCACTTT
j_gene: TRBJ1-2; len: 12; abundance: NA; v_gene: TRBV2; d_gene: NA; CDR3aa: CASSPDTIGYTF; CDR3nt: TGTGCCAGCTCCCCGGACACGATCGGCTACACCTTC
j_gene: TRBJ1-4; len: 15; abundance: NA; v_gene: TRBV5-4; d_gene: TRBD1; CDR3aa: CASSTRQGPNEKLFF; CDR3nt: TGTGCCAGCAGCACTAGACAGGGGCCTAATGAAAAACTGTTTTTT
j_gene: TRBJ1-2; len: 12; abundance: NA; v_gene: TRBV19; d_gene: NA; CDR3aa: CASSIRGGGYTF; CDR3nt: TGTGCCAGTAGTATTAGGGGTGGCGGCTACACCTTC
j_gene: TRBJ1-6; len: 15; abundance: many; v_gene: TRBV4-3; d_gene: NA; CDR3aa: CASSLDISDNSPLHF; CDR3nt: TGCGCCAGCAGCCTCGACATTTCGGATAATTCACCCCTCCACTTT
j_gene: TRBJ2-3; len: 15; abundance: once; v_gene: TRBV27; d_gene: TRBD1; CDR3aa: CASSTSWTGTDTQYF; CDR3nt: TGTGCCAGCAGTACCTCCTGGACAGGGACAGATACGCAGTATTTT
j_gene: TRBJ2-3; len: 14; abundance: NA; v_gene: TRBV11-3; d_gene: NA; CDR3aa: CASSSGQSTDTQYF; CDR3nt: TGTGCCAGCAGCTCGGGACAATCCACAGATACGCAGTATTTT
j_gene: TRBJ2-2; len: 18; abundance: few; v_gene: TRBV7-2; d_gene: TRBD2; CDR3aa: CASSLALIAGAITGELFF; CDR3nt: TGTGCCAGCAGCTTGGCGCTGATAGCGGGGGCCATCACCGGGGAGCTGTTTTTT
j_gene: TRBJ1-1; len: 12; abundance: NA; v_gene: TRBV6-5; d_gene: NA; CDR3aa: CASSYSSLEAFF; CDR3nt: TGTGCCAGCAGTTACTCCTCCCTTGAAGCTTTCTTT
j_gene: TRBJ2-5; len: 17; abundance: NA; v_gene: TRBV5-5; d_gene: TRBD2; CDR3aa: CASSKSPGTSGQETQYF; CDR3nt: TGTGCCAGCAGCAAAAGCCCCGGGACTAGCGGACAAGAGACCCAGTACTTC
j_gene: TRBJ1-2; len: 11; abundance: NA; v_gene: TRBV6-5; d_gene: NA; CDR3aa: CASSYRGGYTF; CDR3nt: TGTGCCAGCAGTTACAGGGGCGGCTACACCTTC
j_gene: TRBJ2-1; len: 15; abundance: NA; v_gene: TRBV6-6; d_gene: TRBD1; CDR3aa: CASRQGTGNYNEQFF; CDR3nt: TGTGCCAGCAGACAGGGGACAGGGAACTACAATGAGCAGTTCTTC
j_gene: TRBJ2-7; len: 15; abundance: NA; v_gene: TRBV3-1/TRBV3-2; d_gene: NA; CDR3aa: CASSQGEVGTYEQYF; CDR3nt: TGTGCCAGCAGCCAAGGGGAGGTAGGGACCTACGAGCAGTACTTC
j_gene: TRBJ1-2; len: 14; abundance: NA; v_gene: TRBV19; d_gene: NA; CDR3aa: CASSPAGANYGYTF; CDR3nt: TGTGCCAGTAGCCCCGCAGGGGCTAACTATGGCTACACCTTC
j_gene: TRBJ1-6; len: 12; abundance: NA; v_gene: TRBV7-2; d_gene: NA; CDR3aa: CASSFISSPLHF; CDR3nt: TGTGCCAGCAGCTTTATTTCTTCACCCCTCCACTTT
j_gene: TRBJ2-5; len: 16; abundance: NA; v_gene: TRBV4-3; d_gene: TRBD2; CDR3aa: CASSHGVSGGKETQYF; CDR3nt: TGCGCCAGCAGCCATGGGGTGAGCGGGGGGAAAGAGACCCAGTACTTC
j_gene: TRBJ2-1; len: 13; abundance: few; v_gene: TRBV5-8; d_gene: NA; CDR3aa: CASSFRVRDEQFF; CDR3nt: TGTGCCAGCAGCTTCAGGGTAAGAGATGAGCAGTTCTTC
j_gene: TRBJ1-4; len: 14; abundance: once; v_gene: TRBV9; d_gene: TRBD1; CDR3aa: CASSVTGTPEKLFF; CDR3nt: TGTGCCAGCAGCGTGACAGGGACTCCTGAAAAACTGTTTTTT
j_gene: TRBJ1-2; len: 15; abundance: NA; v_gene: TRBV21-1; d_gene: NA; CDR3aa: CASSGIRGAGYGYTF; CDR3nt: TGTGCCAGCAGCGGAATACGGGGGGCCGGCTATGGCTACACCTTC
j_gene: TRBJ1-2; len: 11; abundance: NA; v_gene: TRBV20-1; d_gene: NA; CDR3aa: CLGAGAYGYTF; CDR3nt: TGCCTAGGGGCGGGAGCCTATGGCTACACCTTC
j_gene: TRBJ1-1; len: 13; abundance: NA; v_gene: TRBV13; d_gene: NA; CDR3aa: CASSRGASTEAFF; CDR3nt: TGTGCCAGCAGCAGGGGCGCCAGCACTGAAGCTTTCTTT
j_gene: TRBJ1-5; len: 13; abundance: NA; v_gene: TRBV7-3; d_gene: NA; CDR3aa: CASSGEGSQPQHF; CDR3nt: TGTGCCAGTAGTGGGGAGGGAAGTCAGCCCCAGCATTTT
j_gene: TRBJ2-5; len: 14; abundance: NA; v_gene: TRBV11-2; d_gene: NA; CDR3aa: CASSRRQGQETQYF; CDR3nt: TGTGCCAGCAGTCGACGACAAGGACAAGAGACCCAGTACTTC
j_gene: TRBJ1-1; len: 16; abundance: NA; v_gene: TRBV7-2; d_gene: NA; CDR3aa: CASSLIPGQPNTEAFF; CDR3nt: TGTGCCAGCAGCTTAATCCCGGGACAACCAAACACTGAAGCTTTCTTT
j_gene: TRBJ2-2; len: 14; abundance: NA; v_gene: TRBV9; d_gene: TRBD1; CDR3aa: CASSVWDRSGELFF; CDR3nt: TGTGCCAGCAGCGTGTGGGACAGAAGCGGGGAGCTGTTTTTT
j_gene: TRBJ1-5; len: 15; abundance: NA; v_gene: TRBV28; d_gene: NA; CDR3aa: CASMGSRRGNQPQHF; CDR3nt: TGTGCCAGCATGGGGTCCCGGAGGGGCAATCAGCCCCAGCATTTT
j_gene: TRBJ2-1; len: 11; abundance: NA; v_gene: TRBV11-2; d_gene: NA; CDR3aa: CASSLRNEQFF; CDR3nt: TGTGCCAGCAGCCTTAGAAATGAGCAGTTCTTC
j_gene: TRBJ1-2; len: 13; abundance: NA; v_gene: TRBV29-1; d_gene: NA; CDR3aa: CSVDISGDYGYTF; CDR3nt: TGCAGCGTTGATATTTCGGGGGACTATGGCTACACCTTC